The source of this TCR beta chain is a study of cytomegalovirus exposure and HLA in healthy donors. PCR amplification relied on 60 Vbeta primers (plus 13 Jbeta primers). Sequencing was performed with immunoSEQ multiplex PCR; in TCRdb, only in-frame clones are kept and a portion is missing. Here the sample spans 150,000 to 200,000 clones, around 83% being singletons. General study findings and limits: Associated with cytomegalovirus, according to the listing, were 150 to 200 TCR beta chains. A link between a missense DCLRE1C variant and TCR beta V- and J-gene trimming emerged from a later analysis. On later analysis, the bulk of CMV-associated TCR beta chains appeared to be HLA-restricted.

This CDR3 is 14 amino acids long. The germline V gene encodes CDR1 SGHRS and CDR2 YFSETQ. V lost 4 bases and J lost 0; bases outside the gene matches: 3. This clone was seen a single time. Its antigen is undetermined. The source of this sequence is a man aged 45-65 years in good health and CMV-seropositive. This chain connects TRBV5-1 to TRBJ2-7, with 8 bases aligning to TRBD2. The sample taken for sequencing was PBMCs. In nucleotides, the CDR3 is TGCGCCAGCAGCCGGGAGGGGGTCTCCTACGAGCAGTACTTC. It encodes CASSREGVSYEQYF.